Following are 17 T cell receptor beta chains from one sample sequenced in a study of cytomegalovirus exposure and HLA in healthy donors. The PCR employed 60 Vbeta primers together with 13 Jbeta primers. Here immunoSEQ multiplex PCR was the method, and the copy in TCRdb shows in-frame clones only, minus some. The data show 150,000 to 200,000 clones, 60% to 80% seen once. The sample comprised PBMCs. The receptors were sampled from a woman aged 40-49 years in good health and CMV-seronegative.

This chain uses TRBV7-3 with TRBJ1-1, with 7 bases identical to TRBD1. The germline CDR1 and CDR2 sequences are SGHTA and FQGTGA. The CDR3 is 13 residues long. After removal of 5 bases from V and 4 bases from J, the junction contained 4 bases not matched to a gene. The chain's CDR3 is CASSRQGGTEAFF. The CDR3 nucleotides read TGTGCCAGCAGCCGACAGGGAGGCACTGAAGCTTTCTTT. Supplemented by reference TRBV7-3 and TRBJ1-1, the full variable domain reads GAGVSQTPSNKVTEKGKYVELRCDPISGHTALYWYRQSLGQGPEFLIYFQGTGAADDSGLPNDRFFAVRPEGSVSTLKIQRTERGDSAVYLCASSRQGGTEAFFGQGTRLTVV.

This sequence joins TRBV7-3 and TRBJ2-2; D might be TRBD1 (5 bases). Per germline, CDR1 SGHTA and CDR2 FQGTGA. Trimming took 5 bases from V and 3 from J, leaving 19 bases between them. This CDR3 contains 17 residues. The CDR3 loop is CASSATGSVGYTGELFF. As DNA, the CDR3 is TGTGCCAGCAGCGCCACAGGTTCGGTAGGATACACCGGGGAGCTGTTTTTT.

The V and J genes are TRBV4-2 and TRBJ1-5, with a tentative D call TRBD1 (5 bases). Per germline, CDR1 LGHNA and CDR2 YNFKEQ. The CDR3 is 16 amino acids. V was clipped by 0 bases and J by 7 bases, with 16 bases between them. The CDR3 sequence is CASSQDRAGGYQPQHF. The CDR3 bases are TGTGCCAGCAGCCAAGACAGAGCCGGGGGGTACCAGCCCCAGCATTTT.

This clone has just one count. V and J are TRBV7-6 and TRBJ2-7, with 11 positions matching TRBD2. Per germline, CDR1 SGHVS and CDR2 FNYEAQ. This CDR3 has 17 residues. V lost 5 bases and J lost 5; bases outside the gene matches: 14. The DNA of the CDR3 is TGTGCCAGCAGCAAAGTCGCTAGCGGGGGGACGTTCCACGAGCAGTACTTC. The encoded protein is CASSKVASGGTFHEQYF.

The rearrangement uses TRBV19 and TRBJ1-2, with 7 bases matching TRBD1. Germline lookup yields CDR1 LNHDA and CDR2 SQIVND (reference sequence). Trimming removed 6 bases from V and 8 bases from J; junction bases left unmatched: 9. This CDR3 is built from 13 residues. In DNA, the CDR3 is TGTGCCAGTAGGATAAACAGGGGTGAAGGCTACACCTTC. Its translation: CASRINRGEGYTF.

CDR3: CASSPVGTGDYEQYF. CDR3 in DNA: TGTGCCAGCAGCCCGGTTGGGACAGGAGATTACGAGCAGTACTTC. The chain recombines TRBV7-9 with TRBJ2-7; 8 bases map to TRBD1. The CDR3 loop spans 15 amino acids. Germline V CDR1 and CDR2: SEHNR, FQNEAQ (reference sequence). Germline trimming cut 5 bases from V and 4 bases from J; bases unmatched to any gene: 10. Full variable domain (remainder filled in from reference TRBV7-9 and TRBJ2-7): DTGVSQNPRHKITKRGQNVTFRCDPISEHNRLYWYRQTLGQGPEFLTYFQNEAQLEKSRLLSDRFSAERPKGSFSTLEIQRTEQGDSAMYLCASSPVGTGDYEQYFGPGTRLTVT.

This rearrangement joins TRBV29-1 to TRBJ2-7; TRBD1 matches at 8 bases. CDR3 length equals 13 residues. J was trimmed by 6 bases and V by 0 bases; bases with no gene match: 4. In germline, CDR1 is SQVTM, CDR2 ANQGSEA. The CDR3 sequence: CSVEDTTGAEQYF. The CDR3 bases are TGCAGCGTTGAAGACACGACAGGGGCCGAGCAGTACTTC.

The sample holds one count of this clone. At one end the junction does not follow the germline gene, possibly because of a read error. The rearrangement links TRBV7-7 to TRBJ2-2; D is ambiguous. Germline CDR1 SSHAT, CDR2 FNYEAQ (reference sequence). The CDR3 extends over 16 amino acids. CDR3 region: CASSFWQILDTGELFF. The CDR3 coding sequence is TGTGCTAGCAGCTTTTGGCAGATTCTAGACACCGGGGAGCTGTTTTTT.

The rearrangement links TRBV10-2 to TRBJ2-5; 8 bases line up with TRBD2. Germline CDR1 is WSHSY and CDR2 is SAAADI. This CDR3 has 15 amino acids. V gave up 2 bases and J gave up 5 bases; unmatched junction bases: 7. CDR3 sequence reads: CASSEATSGMETQYF. The CDR3 DNA follows: TGCGCCAGCAGTGAGGCAACTAGCGGTATGGAGACCCAGTACTTC.

The chain recombines TRBV29-1 with TRBJ1-2; unclear D gene. Germline CDR1 reads SQVTM; CDR2 reads ANQGSEA. Trimming took 7 bases from V and 0 from J, leaving 15 bases between them. This CDR3 has 14 amino acids. In DNA form, the CDR3 reads TGCAGCGCCTCACCACTCGTAGCTAACTATGGCTACACCTTC. Translated: CSASPLVANYGYTF.

This chain joins TRBV6-1 and TRBJ2-3; no firm D call. Germline CDR1 and CDR2: MNHNS and SASEGT. V was pared by 7 bases and J by 0 bases, with 5 bases between. This CDR3 has 12 residues. CDR3: CASTGSTDTQYF. For the CDR3, the DNA is TGTGCCAGCACGGGTAGCACAGATACGCAGTATTTT.

This chain uses TRBV12-5 with TRBJ1-1; TRBD1 aligns across 8 bases. V gave up 2 bases and J gave up 0 bases; unmatched junction bases: 5. CDR1 is LGHNT, CDR2 FRNRAP, per germline. The CDR3 contains 16 residues. CDR3 DNA sequence: TGTGCTAGTGGTTTGTCCTGGGGACAGGTGAACACTGAAGCTTTCTTT. Translated, it gives CASGLSWGQVNTEAFF.

The chain employs TRBV6-1 and TRBJ1-1; 8 positions agree with TRBD1. Trimming cost V 6 bases and J 3 bases; bases outside gene matches: 6. Germline CDR1 reads MNHNS; CDR2 reads SASEGT. The CDR3 length is 14 residues. The CDR3 region is CASRESGGYTEAFF. DNA for the CDR3: TGTGCCAGCAGAGAATCAGGGGGCTACACTGAAGCTTTCTTT.

V and J are TRBV4-1 and TRBJ1-5, with TRBD1 matching over 7 bases. V lost 2 bases to trimming and J lost 4 bases; unmatched junction nucleotides: 5. The CDR3 loop spans 15 amino acids. Germline V gene lookup returns CDR1 MGHRA and CDR2 YSYEKL. CDR3 amino acids: CASSQLDRENQPQHF. CDR3 DNA sequence: TGCGCCAGCAGCCAACTCGACAGGGAAAATCAGCCCCAGCATTTT.

The V gene is TRBV27, the J gene TRBJ2-7, with a tentative D call TRBD1 (6 bases). V was cut by 3 bases and J by 0 bases, with 9 bases left in between. Germline V CDR1 and CDR2: MNHEY, SMNVEV (reference sequence). The CDR3 is 14 amino acids. CDR3 nucleotide sequence: TGTGCCAGCAGTTTTCGGGACAACTCCTACGAGCAGTACTTC. This gives the protein CASSFRDNSYEQYF.

This clone was picked up one time. The CDR3 DNA reads TGTGCCAGCAGCTACCTATCGAACACCGGGGAGCTGTTTTTT. Translating it yields CASSYLSNTGELFF. This chain uses TRBV7-3 with TRBJ2-2; D is unclear. The V gene lost 4 bases and the J gene lost 0 bases, with 6 bases spanning the gap. In germline, CDR1 is SGHTA, CDR2 FQGTGA. The CDR3 is 14 residues long.

The genes are TRBV15 and TRBJ1-2, with a tentative D call TRBD1 (5 bases). The CDR3 runs to 15 residues. From germline, CDR1 is LNHNV and CDR2 YYDKDF (reference sequence). Trimming took 0 bases from V and 7 from J, leaving 15 bases between them. The CDR3 DNA is TGTGCCACCAGCAGAGATTACGGCAGGGTGGCTGGCTACACCTTC. Amino acids: CATSRDYGRVAGYTF. Full variable domain (outside the CDR3, taken from reference TRBV15 and TRBJ1-2): DAMVIQNPRYQVTQFGKPVTLSCSQTLNHNVMYWYQQKSSQAPKLLFHYYDKDFNNEADTPDNFQSRRPNTSFCFLDIRSPGLGDTAMYLCATSRDYGRVAGYTFGSGTRLTVV.